This T cell receptor (beta chain) originates from a study of T cells in Graves' hyperthyroidism and ophthalmopathy. The wider study: Blood from the periphery was taken at initial diagnosis, before any treatment.

V dropped 6 bases and J dropped 2 bases, with 8 bases sitting between them. The CDR3 totals 12 residues. CDR1 GTSNPN and CDR2 SVGIG come from the germline V gene (reference sequence). Newly diagnosed patients aged 18 to 65 had hyperthyroidism of under 2 months' duration. The blood was taken when hyperthyroidism was first diagnosed, before any ophthalmopathy symptoms showed up. This clonotype has at least ten counts. Amplified TCR beta CDR3 regions derived from RNA transcripts. A first-round RT-PCR of the TCR CDR3 used the HTBI primer set. TCRdb re-called the multiplex PCR reads with MiXCR, one entry per CDR3 protein. The table includes approximately 620,000 distinct CDR3 sequences, roughly 13% detected once.

The sequenced material came from blood. V usage is TRBV30 and J usage is TRBJ1-3; D not certain. The receptor's source is a woman in her 30s with Graves' hyperthyroidism that later progressed to Graves' ophthalmopathy. The DNA for the CDR3 is TGTGCCTGCCAGTGGGCTGGAAACACCATATATTTT. Amino acids: CACQWAGNTIYF.